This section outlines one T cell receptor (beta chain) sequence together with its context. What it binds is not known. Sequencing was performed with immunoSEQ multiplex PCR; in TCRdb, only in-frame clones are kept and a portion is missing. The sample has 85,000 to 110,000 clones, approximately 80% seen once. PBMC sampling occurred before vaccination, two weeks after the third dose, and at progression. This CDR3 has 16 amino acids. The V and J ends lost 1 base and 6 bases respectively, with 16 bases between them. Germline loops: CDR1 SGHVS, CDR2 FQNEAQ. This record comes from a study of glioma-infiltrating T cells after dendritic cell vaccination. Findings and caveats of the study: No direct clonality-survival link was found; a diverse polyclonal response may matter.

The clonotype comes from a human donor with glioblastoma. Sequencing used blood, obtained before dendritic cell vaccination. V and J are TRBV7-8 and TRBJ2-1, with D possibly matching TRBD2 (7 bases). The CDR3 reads CASSLVLGGAGNEQFF. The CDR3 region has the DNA TGTGCCAGCAGCTTAGTGTTAGGGGGGGCCGGCAATGAGCAGTTCTTC.